Below, 7 T cell receptor beta chains from the same sample are listed, as sequenced in a study of cytomegalovirus exposure and HLA in healthy donors. 13 Jbeta primers and 60 Vbeta primers were used for the PCR. Assay: immunoSEQ multiplex PCR; the TCRdb copy retains only in-frame clones and omits some. Of 150,000 or so clones listed, around 85% are singletons. The specimen was PBMCs. The source of these receptors is a young man in good health and CMV-seropositive.

The chain carries TRBV5-1 and TRBJ2-1; D is possibly TRBD1 (5 bases). The CDR3 is made up of 15 amino acids. Germline V lookup: CDR1 SGHRS, CDR2 YFSETQ. V dropped 3 bases and J dropped 0 bases, with 10 bases sitting between them. This CDR3 reads CASSSRQFSYNEQFF. DNA of the CDR3: TGCGCCAGCAGCTCTAGACAGTTCTCCTACAATGAGCAGTTCTTC.

This clone was counted only a few times. The chain combines TRBV6-6 with TRBJ1-1, with TRBD1 as a possible D gene (6 bases). Trimming pared 6 bases from V and 1 base from J, leaving 15 bases between. From germline, CDR1 is MNHNY and CDR2 SVGAGI (reference sequence). The CDR3 contains 15 residues. CDR3 sequence reads: CASSPSHRENTEAFF. The CDR3, as DNA: TGTGCCAGCAGCCCATCGCACAGGGAGAACACTGAAGCTTTCTTT.

CDR3 sequence reads: CASSTQTGLDRPQHF. In nucleotides, the CDR3 is TGTGCCAGCAGCACCCAGACAGGCCTCGATCGGCCCCAGCATTTT. The chain is built from TRBV7-2 and TRBJ1-5, with a tentative D call TRBD1 (6 bases). The CDR3 length is 15 residues. Trimming stripped 5 bases from V and 9 bases from J, with 20 bases between. The V gene's germline CDR1 is SGHTA and CDR2 FQGNSA.

This sequence joins TRBV29-1 and TRBJ2-3; the match to TRBD1 covers 8 bases. The V gene's germline CDR1 is SQVTM and CDR2 ANQGSEA. The CDR3 is 14 amino acids. With V trimmed by 7 bases and J by 2 bases, 8 bases remained unmatched. The CDR3 region has the DNA TGCAGCGCAGCCCGGACAGGGACCACAGATACGCAGTATTTT. Residues: CSAARTGTTDTQYF.

A remark on this clone: A read error may account for a junction end that differs from germline. Additional DNA sequences in this sample encode the identical CDR3. The V and J genes are TRBV27 and TRBJ1-1; D might be TRBD1 (5 bases). Germline V CDR1 and CDR2: MNHEY, SMNVEV (reference sequence). The CDR3 totals 14 residues. The CDR3 loop is CASSFGREATEAFF. The DNA of the CDR3 is TGCGCCAGCAGTTTTGGCAGGGAGGCGACTGAAGCTTTCTTT.

This sequence joins TRBV5-1 and TRBJ2-2, with D possibly matching TRBD1 (6 bases). V was shortened by 0 bases and J by 1 base, with 7 bases between the two germline ends. In germline, CDR1 is SGHRS, CDR2 YFSETQ. This CDR3 contains 15 residues. CDR3 protein: CASSLGGGNTGELFF. The DNA for the CDR3 is TGCGCCAGCAGCTTGGGAGGGGGGAACACCGGGGAGCTGTTTTTT.

The V gene is TRBV6-6, the J gene TRBJ1-2; TRBD1 agrees at 8 bases. Unmatched junction bases numbered 7, after V lost 7 bases and J lost 3 bases. The CDR3 has 14 amino acids. Germline V lookup: CDR1 MNHNY, CDR2 SVGAGI (reference sequence). The CDR3 sequence is CASTIRTGHYGYTF. The CDR3, as DNA: TGTGCCAGCACCATAAGGACAGGGCACTATGGCTACACCTTC.